This TCR beta chain was observed in a study of blood T cell repertoires in COVID-19. Method: immunoSEQ multiplex PCR; TCRdb's copy keeps in-frame clones and lacks some. The sample has about 92,000 clones; roughly 85% are singletons. Trimming shortened V by 7 bases and J by 6 bases, and 18 bases separated the two germline ends. This CDR3 has 13 amino acids. From germline, CDR1 is SQVTM and CDR2 ANQGSEA. V is TRBV29-1 and J is TRBJ1-1; D may be TRBD1 (6 bases). The sequencing input was peripheral blood. The sequence derives from an older man with acute or convalescent COVID-19. The CDR3: CSGYPRGIAEAFF. The CDR3 nucleotides read TGCAGCGGGTATCCCAGGGGAATCGCTGAAGCTTTCTTT.